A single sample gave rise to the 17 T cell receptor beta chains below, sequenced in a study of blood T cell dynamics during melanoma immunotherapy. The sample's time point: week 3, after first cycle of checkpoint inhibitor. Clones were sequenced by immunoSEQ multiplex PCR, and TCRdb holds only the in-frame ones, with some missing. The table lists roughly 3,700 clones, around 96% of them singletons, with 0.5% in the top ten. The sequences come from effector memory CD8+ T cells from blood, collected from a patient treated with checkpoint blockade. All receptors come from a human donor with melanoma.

The CDR3 loop reads CASSQDPGNSGANVLTF. The CDR3 nucleotides are TGCGCCAGCAGCCAAGATCCGGGGAACTCTGGGGCCAACGTCCTGACTTTC. The chain combines TRBV4-3 with TRBJ2-6, with D possibly matching TRBD2 (5 bases). Trimming stripped 0 bases from V and 0 bases from J, with 9 bases between. Germline V gene lookup returns CDR1 LGHNA and CDR2 YSLEER. This CDR3 is built from 17 residues.

CDR3 residues: CASSYPAGGANVLTF. CDR3 bases: TGTGCCAGCAGCTACCCGGCGGGGGGGGCCAACGTCCTGACTTTC. This chain links TRBV5-6 with TRBJ2-6, with D possibly TRBD2 on 6 matching bases. The CDR3 extends over 15 amino acids. Germline V gene data show CDR1 as SGHDT and CDR2 as YYEEEE. Trimming took 3 bases from V and 4 from J, leaving 11 bases between them.

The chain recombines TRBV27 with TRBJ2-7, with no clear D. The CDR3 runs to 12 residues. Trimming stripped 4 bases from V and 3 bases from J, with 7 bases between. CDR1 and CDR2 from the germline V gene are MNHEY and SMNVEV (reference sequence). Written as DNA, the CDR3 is TGTGCCAGCAGTTCCTCGTACTACGAGCAGTACTTC. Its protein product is CASSSSYYEQYF.

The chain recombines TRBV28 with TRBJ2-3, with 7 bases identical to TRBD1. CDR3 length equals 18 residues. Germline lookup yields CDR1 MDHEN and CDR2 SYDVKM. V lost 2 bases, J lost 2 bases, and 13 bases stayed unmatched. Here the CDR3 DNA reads TGTGCCAGCAGTTTAAATTACCTGACGGGACAGCCCACAGATACGCAGTATTTT. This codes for CASSLNYLTGQPTDTQYF.

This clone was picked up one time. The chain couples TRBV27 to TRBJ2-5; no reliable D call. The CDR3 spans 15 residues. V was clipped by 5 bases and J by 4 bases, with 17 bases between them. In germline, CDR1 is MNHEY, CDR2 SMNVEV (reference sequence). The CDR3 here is CASSPTTHEIETQYF. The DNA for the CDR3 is TGTGCCAGCAGTCCCACCACGCATGAAATAGAGACCCAGTACTTC.

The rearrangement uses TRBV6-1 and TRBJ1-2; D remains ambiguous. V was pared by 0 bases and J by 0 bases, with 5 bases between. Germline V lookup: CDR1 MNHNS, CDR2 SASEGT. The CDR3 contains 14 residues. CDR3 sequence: CASSEAPSNYGYTF. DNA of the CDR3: TGTGCCAGCAGTGAAGCTCCTTCTAACTATGGCTACACCTTC.

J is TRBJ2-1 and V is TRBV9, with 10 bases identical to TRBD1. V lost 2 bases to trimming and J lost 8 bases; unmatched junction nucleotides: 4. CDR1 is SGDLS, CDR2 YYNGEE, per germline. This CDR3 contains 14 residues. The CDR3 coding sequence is TGTGCCAGCAGCGTGGGGACAGGGGACCATGAGCAGTTCTTC. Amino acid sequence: CASSVGTGDHEQFF.

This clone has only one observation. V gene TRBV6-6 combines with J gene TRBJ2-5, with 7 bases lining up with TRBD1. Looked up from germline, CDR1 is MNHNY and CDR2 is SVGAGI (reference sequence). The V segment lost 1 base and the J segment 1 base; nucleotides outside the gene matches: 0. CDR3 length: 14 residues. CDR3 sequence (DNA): TGTGCCAGCAGTTACTGGGACAGCCAAGAGACCCAGTACTTC. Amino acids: CASSYWDSQETQYF.

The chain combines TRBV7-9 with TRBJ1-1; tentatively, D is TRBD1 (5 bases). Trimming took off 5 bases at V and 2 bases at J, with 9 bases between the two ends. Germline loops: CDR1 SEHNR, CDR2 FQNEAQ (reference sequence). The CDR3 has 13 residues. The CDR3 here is CASSPGTNTEAFF. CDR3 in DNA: TGTGCCAGCAGCCCCGGGACCAACACTGAAGCTTTCTTT. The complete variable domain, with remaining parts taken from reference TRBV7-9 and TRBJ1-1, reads DTGVSQNPRHKITKRGQNVTFRCDPISEHNRLYWYRQTLGQGPEFLTYFQNEAQLEKSRLLSDRFSAERPKGSFSTLEIQRTEQGDSAMYLCASSPGTNTEAFFGQGTRLTVV.

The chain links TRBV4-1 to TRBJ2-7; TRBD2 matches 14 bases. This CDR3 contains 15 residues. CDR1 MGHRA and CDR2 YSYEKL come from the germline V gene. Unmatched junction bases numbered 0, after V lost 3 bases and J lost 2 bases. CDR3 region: CASSQTSGRAYEQYF. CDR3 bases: TGCGCCAGCAGCCAGACTAGCGGGAGGGCCTACGAGCAGTACTTC.

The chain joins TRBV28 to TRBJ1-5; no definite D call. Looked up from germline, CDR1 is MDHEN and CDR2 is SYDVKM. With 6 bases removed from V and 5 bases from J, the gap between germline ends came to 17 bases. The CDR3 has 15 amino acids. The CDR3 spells CASRVSPGRHQPQHF. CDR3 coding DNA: TGTGCCAGCAGAGTATCCCCGGGGAGGCATCAGCCCCAGCATTTT.

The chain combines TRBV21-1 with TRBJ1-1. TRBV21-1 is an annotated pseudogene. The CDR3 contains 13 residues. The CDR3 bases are TGTGCCAGCAACCCTTTAGAGGCCACTGAAGCTTTCTTT. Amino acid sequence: CASNPLEATEAFF.

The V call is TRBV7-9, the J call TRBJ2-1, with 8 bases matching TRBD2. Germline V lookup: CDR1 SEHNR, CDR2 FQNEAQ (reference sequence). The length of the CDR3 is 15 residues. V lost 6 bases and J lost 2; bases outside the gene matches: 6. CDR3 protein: CASSSPGLAYNEQFF. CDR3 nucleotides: TGTGCCAGCAGTTCTCCGGGACTAGCCTACAATGAGCAGTTCTTC.

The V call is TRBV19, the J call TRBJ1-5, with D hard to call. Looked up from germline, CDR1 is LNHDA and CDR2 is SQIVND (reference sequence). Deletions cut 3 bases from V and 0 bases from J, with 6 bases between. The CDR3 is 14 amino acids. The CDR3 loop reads CASSISDSNQPQHF. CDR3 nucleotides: TGTGCCAGTAGTATTTCGGATAGCAATCAGCCCCAGCATTTT.

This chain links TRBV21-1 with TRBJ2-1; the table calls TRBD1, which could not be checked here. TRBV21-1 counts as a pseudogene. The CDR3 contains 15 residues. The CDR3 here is CASNYRGHCGNEQFF. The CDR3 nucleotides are TGTGCCAGCAACTACAGGGGGCATTGTGGCAATGAGCAGTTCTTC.

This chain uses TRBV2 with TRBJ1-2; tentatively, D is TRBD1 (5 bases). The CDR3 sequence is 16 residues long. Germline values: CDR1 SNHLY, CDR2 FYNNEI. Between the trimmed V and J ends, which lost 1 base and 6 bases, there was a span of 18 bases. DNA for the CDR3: TGTGCCAGCAGTGAAGTAAGACAGATACTAGCTCATGGCTACACCTTC. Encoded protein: CASSEVRQILAHGYTF.

CDR3 region: CAISGAGAKRNTEAFF. The DNA for the CDR3 is TGTGCCATCAGTGGGGCAGGGGCTAAACGGAACACTGAAGCTTTCTTT. The genes are TRBV10-3 and TRBJ1-1; D possibly corresponds to TRBD1 (6 bases). The CDR3 sequence is 16 residues long. Trimming cost V 4 bases and J 1 base, with 16 bases left between them. CDR1 and CDR2 (germline): ENHRY, SYGVKD.